This record looks at one T cell receptor (beta chain) sequence and its context. The sample belongs to a study of cytomegalovirus exposure and HLA in healthy donors. Germline CDR1 reads SGDLS; CDR2 reads YYNGEE. This CDR3 comprises 16 residues. With V trimmed by 0 bases and J by 0 bases, 4 bases remained unmatched. It was with 60 Vbeta and 13 Jbeta primers that the PCR ran. The protocol was immunoSEQ multiplex PCR, while the TCRdb copy is restricted to in-frame clones and leaves out a portion. The table shows approximately 130,000 clones, with about 83% occurring only once. The sequencing sample was made of PBMCs. The chain recombines TRBV9 with TRBJ2-3, with 7 nucleotides matching TRBD2. The clonotype was recovered from a woman aged 25-40 years in good health and CMV-seronegative. The CDR3 DNA follows: TGTGCCAGCAGCGTAGATTCTAGCGGCAGCACAGATACGCAGTATTTT. As protein: CASSVDSSGSTDTQYF.